This T cell receptor (beta chain) was recorded in a study of blood T cell repertoires in COVID-19. Study overall: Acute and convalescent COVID-19 specimens originated in the United States, Italy and Spain. From T cells, B-cell-depleted T cells, or PBMCs came the material, which was cDNA or gDNA.

The germline CDR1 and CDR2 sequences are SGHRS and YFSETQ. The germline V and J ends were trimmed by 1 base and 4 bases, with 6 bases remaining between them. The CDR3 covers 14 residues. As handled by the study authors: It was from reference gene primer amplification that nucleated cell counts were estimated. The repertoire was sequenced with immunoSEQ multiplex PCR; TCRdb's copy has only in-frame clones and lacks some. D and trimming were read from the DNA, whereas the V and J calls and clone size are those reported in that table. The sample holds 200,000 or so clones, 70% to 90% seen once. The clonotype originates from a man aged 50-60 years with acute or convalescent COVID-19. Specimen: peripheral blood. The chain employs TRBV5-1 and TRBJ2-6; D uncertain. CDR3 sequence (DNA): TGCGCCAGCAGCTTGACTCCCGGGGCCAACGTCCTGACTTTC. Protein sequence: CASSLTPGANVLTF. Supplemented by reference TRBV5-1 and TRBJ2-6, the full variable domain reads KAGVTQTPRYLIKTRGQQVTLSCSPISGHRSVSWYQQTPGQGLQFLFEYFSETQRNKGNFPGRFSGRQFSNSRSEMNVSTLELGDSALYLCASSLTPGANVLTFGAGSRLTVL.